The sequence of this T cell receptor (beta chain) was determined in a study of spatial heterogeneity in lung cancer. TCRdb reprocessed the 5' RACE reads via MiXCR and lists one record per CDR3 protein. The sample consists of about 20,000 distinct CDR3 sequences, more than 6.5% of them appearing once. Findings and caveats of the study: Mutation counts in tumors were tracked by counts of expanded intratumoral alpha and beta TCRs. Sequencing reached an estimated coverage of tumor T cells that was only roughly 7% for alpha chains and 12% to 15% for beta chains.

The CDR3 has 14 residues. V was trimmed by 2 bases and J by 1 base, leaving 8 bases between them. The germline CDR1 and CDR2 sequences are SGHVS and FQNEAQ. Regarding time point: sample taken at primary tumor resection. The table lists this clonotype with many counts. Its antigen is unidentified. The sample in question was lung tumor tissue, obtained at surgery. This sequence was found in a female donor with early-stage non-small cell lung cancer. The genes are TRBV7-8 and TRBJ1-1, with D maybe TRBD1 (5 bases). The CDR3 region is CASSLNRGNTEAFF. The CDR3 region has the DNA TGTGCCAGCAGCTTAAATAGGGGGAACACTGAAGCTTTCTTT.